The TCR beta chain under discussion was sequenced for a study of blood T cell repertoires in COVID-19. Original analysis: Estimated nucleated cell counts came from reference gene primer amplification. Measured with immunoSEQ multiplex PCR; TCRdb has only the in-frame clones, and not every one. The V and J calls and clone size were taken over from that table, and D and trimming were inferred from the DNA. Found here are approximately 200,000 clones, 75% to 90% of them singletons; the top ten hold 7.5% to 10%. CDR1 and CDR2 (germline): LGHNA, YNFKEQ. With 4 bases removed from V and 5 bases from J, the gap between germline ends came to 12 bases. The CDR3 consists of 14 residues. Recruitment covered about 25 US areas and drew participants whose ages spanned about 18 to 100 years. Participant reports of clinical history set cohort assignment. This clone appeared many times.

This clonotype was obtained from a man in his forties who had recovered from COVID-19. The chain employs TRBV4-2 and TRBJ2-1; D perhaps matches TRBD1 (6 bases). The sample was PBMCs or T cells enriched from blood (not recorded which). The CDR3 region is CASSRLGHNNEQFF. CDR3 DNA: TGTGCCAGCAGCCGGCTGGGACACAACAATGAGCAGTTCTTC.